This T cell receptor (beta chain) was profiled in a study of beta chain features in type 1 diabetes. TCRB transcripts that were expressed got sequenced, as all of the isolated RNA had been reverse transcribed. Method: immunoSEQ multiplex PCR; TCRdb's copy keeps in-frame clones and lacks some. The repertoire consists of a few hundred thousand clones, with 16% occurring once and the leading ten covering about 0.08%. Regarding the study as a whole: Possible PCR preference for shorter templates applied equally to patients and controls. Type 1 diabetes patients showed a moderate but significant shortening of TCRB CDR3s in all four CD4+ subsets.

Heparinised blood was drawn once per donor, averaging around 120 mL. Worth noting for this clone: Its antigen is still unknown.

Sequencing input: naive CD4+ T cells from blood. The receptor's source is a man aged 25 to 40 with type 1 diabetes.

The CDR3 here is CASSVATGIREVNTEAFF. DNA for the CDR3: TGTGCCAGCAGCGTAGCAACAGGGATTAGGGAAGTGAACACTGAAGCTTTCTTT. The chain recombines TRBV9 with TRBJ1-1; a weak D match, TRBD1 (6 bases). Germline assignment: CDR1 SGDLS and CDR2 YYNGEE. There are 18 residues in the CDR3. With 0 bases removed from V and 0 bases from J, the gap between germline ends came to 18 bases. The variable domain in full, completed from reference TRBV9 and TRBJ1-1, reads DSGVTQTPKHLITATGQRVTLRCSPRSGDLSVYWYQQSLDQGLQFLIQYYNGEERAKGNILERFSAQQFPDLHSELNLSSLELGDSALYFCASSVATGIREVNTEAFFGQGTRLTVV.